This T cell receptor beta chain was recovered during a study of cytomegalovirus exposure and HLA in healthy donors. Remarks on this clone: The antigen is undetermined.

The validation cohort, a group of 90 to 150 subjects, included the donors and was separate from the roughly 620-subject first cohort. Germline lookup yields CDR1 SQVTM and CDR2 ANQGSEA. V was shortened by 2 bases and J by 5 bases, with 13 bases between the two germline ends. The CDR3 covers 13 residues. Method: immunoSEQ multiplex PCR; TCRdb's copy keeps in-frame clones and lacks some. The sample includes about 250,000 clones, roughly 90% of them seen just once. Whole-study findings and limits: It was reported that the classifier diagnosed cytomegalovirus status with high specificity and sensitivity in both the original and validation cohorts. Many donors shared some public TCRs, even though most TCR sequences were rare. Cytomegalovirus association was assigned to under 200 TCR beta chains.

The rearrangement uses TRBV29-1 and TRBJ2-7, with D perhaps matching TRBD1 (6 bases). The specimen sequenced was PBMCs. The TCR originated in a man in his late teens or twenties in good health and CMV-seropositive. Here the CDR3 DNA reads TGCAGCGTTGAACGGGGCAGGGGTAACGAGCAGTACTTC. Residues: CSVERGRGNEQYF.